The TCR beta chain described here comes from a study of blood T cell repertoires in COVID-19 (dated by TCRdb to about 2020). As for the study more broadly: The collaborator samples originated in the United States, Italy and Spain and spanned the acute and convalescent phases of COVID-19. The material from the prospective study consisted of cDNA or gDNA derived from T cells, B-cell-depleted T cells, or PBMCs. Deeply sampled blood TCRbeta repertoires from subjects exposed to, actively infected with, or recovered from COVID-19 were included in the dataset. The repertoires were made available in a free public database intended to serve as a resource for research on the immune response to SARS-CoV-2. The samples were drawn from two sources: the first 160 participants of the ongoing ImmuneRACE study, and 1,254 subjects contributed by 6 global collaborators. Sample metadata almost always included a de-identified subject ID, COVID-19 status, age in years and sex. Where available, HLA class I and class II types were taken from metadata supplied by the sample provider and were not determined by assay-based typing.

TCRbeta CDR3 regions were amplified from genomic DNA by means of the immunoSEQ Assay, a bias-controlled multiplex PCR. The authors processed their data as follows. Nucleated cell counts per sample were estimated from amplification of reference gene primers within the assay. Sequence reads were collapsed and filtered to measure the absolute abundance of every unique TCRbeta CDR3 rearrangement. For each sample, productive Simpson clonality was calculated as the square root of Simpson's diversity index across productive rearrangements. This immuneACCESS table, as held by TCRdb, lists in-frame sequences with V and J called but not all clones. Of the missing ones, under half trace to an unresolved V gene in checked studies; the others have no known cause. The DNA was the basis for D and trimming; V, J and clone size are from that table. Recorded for this sample are some 110,000 clones; over 75% of them occurred a single time. Clones ranked in the top ten supply 4% to 5% of the sample.

Note on this clone: Its target antigen remains unknown. One base away there is no much larger clone; base qualities are not given.

Whole blood was collected in K2EDTA tubes by collaborating institutions according to the institutions' own protocols. Collaborator samples were shipped for TCRbeta analysis as frozen whole blood, isolated PBMCs, or DNA extracted from either sample type. The full study reports these points: How much clinical and demographic metadata was included differed by source and by participant, and the metadata was provided uncurated.

Sequencing was done on a sample of peripheral blood. The source of this sequence is a man aged 45-65 years with acute or convalescent COVID-19.

The CDR3 protein sequence reads: CASSLSPGSRNIQYF. The DNA reads TGTGCCAGCAGTTTAAGTCCGGGGTCCAGAAACATTCAGTACTTC. This sequence uses TRBV27 and TRBJ2-4; a tentative D call is TRBD2 (5 bases match). CDR1 and CDR2, per the germline V gene (reference sequence), are MNHEY and SMNVEV. Trimming removed 2 bases from V and 6 bases from J, leaving 14 bases between the germline ends. From cysteine to phenylalanine, the CDR3 is 15 amino acids long. The entry retains the CDR3 DNA only, 45 bases that are in frame from base 1.